These 4 T cell receptor beta chains were sequenced from one sample in a study of control samples from healthy donors and cancer patients. Sequencing was performed with immunoSEQ multiplex PCR; in TCRdb, only in-frame clones are kept and a portion is missing. The table includes around 80,000 clones, around nine tenths detected once. The sequencing sample was made of blood. All receptors derive from a man aged 50 to 60 in good health.

J is TRBJ2-2 and V is TRBV6-5; D gene uncertain. CDR3 length: 15 amino acids. Germline lookup yields CDR1 MNHEY and CDR2 SVGAGI. In DNA form, the CDR3 reads TGTGCAAGCCGCCGCCGGTGGGAAAACGCCGGGGAGCTGTTTTTT. Its protein is CASRRRWENAGELFF.

V is TRBV5-1 and J is TRBJ1-6; unclear D gene. The V end lost 4 bases, the J end lost 1 base, and 12 bases lay between the germline ends. In germline, CDR1 is SGHRS, CDR2 YFSETQ. The CDR3 sequence is 16 residues long. The CDR3 bases are TGCGCCAGCAGCCCCCTCGTGGGGTCCTATAATTCACCCCTCCACTTT. This encodes CASSPLVGSYNSPLHF.

V and J are TRBV10-3 and TRBJ1-5; D is perhaps TRBD1 (5 bases). CDR3 length: 14 amino acids. Trimming took 5 bases from V and 0 from J, leaving 8 bases between them. Germline values: CDR1 ENHRY, CDR2 SYGVKD. DNA for the CDR3: TGTGCCATCAGTAGGGGAAATAGCAATCAGCCCCAGCATTTT. This encodes CAISRGNSNQPQHF.

The J gene is TRBJ1-1, the V gene TRBV29-1; the D is unclear. From germline, CDR1 is SQVTM and CDR2 ANQGSEA. The CDR3 is 13 residues long. V was trimmed by 6 bases and J by 0 bases, leaving 11 bases between them. DNA of the CDR3: TGCAGCGTCGGAGTCACAATGAACACTGAAGCTTTCTTT. Protein product: CSVGVTMNTEAFF.